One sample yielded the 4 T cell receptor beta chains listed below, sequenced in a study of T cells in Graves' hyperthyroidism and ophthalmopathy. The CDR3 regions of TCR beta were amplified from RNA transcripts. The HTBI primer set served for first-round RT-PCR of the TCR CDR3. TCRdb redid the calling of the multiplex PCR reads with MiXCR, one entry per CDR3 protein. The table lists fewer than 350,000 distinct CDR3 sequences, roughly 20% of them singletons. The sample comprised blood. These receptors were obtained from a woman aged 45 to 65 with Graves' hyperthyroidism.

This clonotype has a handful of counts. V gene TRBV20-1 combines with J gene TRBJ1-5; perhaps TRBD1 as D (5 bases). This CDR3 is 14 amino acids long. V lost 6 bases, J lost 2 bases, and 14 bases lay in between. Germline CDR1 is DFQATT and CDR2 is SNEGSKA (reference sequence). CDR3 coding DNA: TGCAGTGCCAGCCGGCTGGGGGGCAATCAGCCCCAGCATTTT. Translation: CSASRLGGNQPQHF.

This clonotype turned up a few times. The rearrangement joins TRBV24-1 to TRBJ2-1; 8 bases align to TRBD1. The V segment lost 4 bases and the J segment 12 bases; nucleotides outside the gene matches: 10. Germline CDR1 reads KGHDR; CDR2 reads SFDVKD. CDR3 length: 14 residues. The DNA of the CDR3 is TGTGCCACCAGTGACCCCCTGGGACAGGACGGGCAGTTCTTC. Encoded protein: CATSDPLGQDGQFF.

CDR3 sequence: CASKAGGAVGYTF. The CDR3 coding sequence is TGTGCCAGCAAAGCAGGGGGAGCGGTTGGCTACACCTTC. This chain connects TRBV2 to TRBJ1-2, with 7 bases fitting TRBD1. The CDR3 spans 13 residues. The V and J ends lost 7 bases and 7 bases, in that order; junction bases with no gene match: 9. Germline values: CDR1 SNHLY, CDR2 FYNNEI.

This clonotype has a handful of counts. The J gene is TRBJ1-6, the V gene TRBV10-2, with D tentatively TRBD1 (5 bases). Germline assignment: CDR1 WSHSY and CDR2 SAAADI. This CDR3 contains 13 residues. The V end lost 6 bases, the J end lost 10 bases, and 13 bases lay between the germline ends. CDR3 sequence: CASRARDGSPLHF. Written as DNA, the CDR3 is TGCGCCAGCAGGGCCCGGGACGGGTCACCCCTCCACTTT.